This TCR beta chain was documented in a study of T cell responses to AZD1222 COVID-19 vaccine. Trimming removed 3 bases from V and 1 base from J; junction bases left unmatched: 12. The CDR3 is 19 residues long. This table comes from immunoSEQ multiplex PCR, and its TCRdb copy is limited to in-frame clones, with some not included. The sample yields over 85,000 clones, around 93% seen once. This TCR was recovered from an adult in good health. This sample comprised peripheral blood, obtained on day 0 of AZD1222 vaccination. V usage is TRBV23-1 and J usage is TRBJ1-3; 10 bases are a match to TRBD1. TRBV23-1 is known as an ORF, though its function is uncertain. The CDR3 loop is CASSHAGTGVEGSGNTIYF. CDR3 coding DNA: TGCGCCAGCAGTCACGCCGGGACAGGGGTAGAAGGGTCTGGAAACACCATATATTTT.